A selection of T cell receptor beta chains follows, all from one sample in a study of OX40 agonist ivuxolimab in advanced cancers. Produced via immunoSEQ multiplex PCR; TCRdb's table is partial and in-frame only. Of tens of thousands of clones detected, approximately 90% appear once; the ten largest clones hold around 9%. The material sequenced was CD4+ or CD8+ T cells sorted from blood, taken in a trial of the OX40 agonist ivuxolimab. These receptors all come from an adult with an advanced solid tumor such as melanoma, head and neck, liver or kidney cancer. Both conserved end residues are part of each CDR3. A D gene is named only where the DNA matches it firmly. For some rows the clone size is stated as once, few or many, or as a class when expanded; others skip it.

J | V | D | size | DNA | CDR3
TRBJ1-3 | TRBV27 | . | once | TGTGCCAGCAGGGGTGACAGTCTTTTCTCTGGAAACACCATATATTTT | CASRGDSLFSGNTIYF
TRBJ2-3 | TRBV6-5 | . | . | TGTGCCAGCAGTCCACAGGGCCCCGCGACAGATACGCAGTATTTT | CASSPQGPATDTQYF
TRBJ1-4 | TRBV25-1 | . | . | TGTGCCAGCATGGCGACCCCAACTAATGAAAAACTGTTTTTT | CASMATPTNEKLFF
TRBJ2-7 | TRBV5-4 | TRBD1 | once | TGTGCCAGCAGTCCCGGCCAGGGGGCCCACGAGCAGTACTTC | CASSPGQGAHEQYF
TRBJ1-2 | TRBV5-1 | TRBD1 | . | TGCGCCAGCAGCTTGTCATTCCGAGGACAGGGAAGTGGCTACACCTTC | CASSLSFRGQGSGYTF
TRBJ1-5 | TRBV10-3 | . | . | TGTGCCATCAGTGATTTGGAAAATCAGCCCCAGCATTTT | CAISDLENQPQHF
TRBJ1-1 | TRBV9 | . | once | TGTGCCAGCAGCGCCCGGGACGAGGGCACTGAAGCTTTCTTT | CASSARDEGTEAFF
TRBJ2-4 | TRBV11-2 | . | . | TGTGCCAGCAGCTTAGGAGGGGCCGGCAGCTTACTAGCCAAAAACATTCAGTACTTC | CASSLGGAGSLLAKNIQYF
TRBJ1-4 | TRBV25-1 | . | . | TGTGCCAGCAGTGGGGAGGTTGGGTGGGCGCGAAAACTGTTTTTT | CASSGEVGWARKLFF
TRBJ1-5 | TRBV2 | . | medium-sized | TGTGCCAGCAGTTTCCTGGACGACGAGGGACAGCCCCAGCATTTT | CASSFLDDEGQPQHF
TRBJ2-1 | TRBV9 | . | . | TGTGCCAGCAGCGTAGGGCGGGGAAGCGGGCAGTTCTTC | CASSVGRGSGQFF
TRBJ2-5 | TRBV7-3 | TRBD2 | . | TGTGCCAGCAGCCCCCGACTAGCGGGAGGGATCGAGACCCAGTACTTC | CASSPRLAGGIETQYF
TRBJ1-4 | TRBV5-3 | . | . | TGTGCCAGAAGCTCCGCACTGCGAACTAATGAAAAACTGTTTTTT | CARSSALRTNEKLFF
TRBJ2-1 | TRBV7-9 | TRBD1 | . | TGTGCCAGCAGCCTGTGGGACAGGGTGTCGGGAGTCTTTTACAATGAGCAGTTCTTC | CASSLWDRVSGVFYNEQFF
TRBJ2-1 | TRBV5-6 | . | medium-sized | TGTGCCAGCAGCTGGGACCAGTATGAGCAGTTCTTC | CASSWDQYEQFF
TRBJ1-6 | TRBV28 | TRBD1 | . | TGTGCCAGCAGAAGGACAGGGTCTAGGAATTCACCCCTCCACTTT | CASRRTGSRNSPLHF
TRBJ2-3 | TRBV5-1 | TRBD2 | once | TGCGCCAGCAGCGGATACGGGACTAGCGGGGCTTACACAGATACGCAGTATTTT | CASSGYGTSGAYTDTQYF
TRBJ2-3 | TRBV7-9 | . | . | TGTGCCAGCAGCGTTACTGGGGACCGTTCAGATACGCAGTATTTT | CASSVTGDRSDTQYF
TRBJ1-1 | TRBV6-1 | TRBD1 | . | TGTGCCAGCAGTTTCCGACAGGGGCTAGACACTGAAGCTTTCTTT | CASSFRQGLDTEAFF
TRBJ1-1 | TRBV12-1 | . | . | TGTGCCAGCAGCCAAGGGACTGAACACCCTGGGACTGAAGCTTTCTTT | CASSQGTEHPGTEAFF
TRBJ1-5 | TRBV28 | . | . | TGTGCCACCGAGAGGGGCAATCAGCCCCAGCATTTT | CATERGNQPQHF
TRBJ2-3 | TRBV27 | TRBD2 | . | TGTGCCAGCAGTTTATCGAGTAGCGGGAGGGTCACTAGCACAGATACGCAGTATTTT | CASSLSSSGRVTSTDTQYF